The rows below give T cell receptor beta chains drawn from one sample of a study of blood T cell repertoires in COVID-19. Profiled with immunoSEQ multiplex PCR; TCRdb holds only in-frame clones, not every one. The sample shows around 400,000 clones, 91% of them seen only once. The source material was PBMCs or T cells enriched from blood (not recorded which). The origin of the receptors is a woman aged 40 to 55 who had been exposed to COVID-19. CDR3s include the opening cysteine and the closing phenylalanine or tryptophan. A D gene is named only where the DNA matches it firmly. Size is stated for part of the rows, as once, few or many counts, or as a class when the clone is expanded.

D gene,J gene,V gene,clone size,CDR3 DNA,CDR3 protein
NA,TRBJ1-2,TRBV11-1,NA,TGTGCCAGCAGCGGAAGGACAGCATATGGCTACACCTTC,CASSGRTAYGYTF
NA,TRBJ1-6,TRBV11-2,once,TGTGCCAGCCGAATTACCGGGGCTTTAGGGGGAAATTCACCCCTCCACTTT,CASRITGALGGNSPLHF
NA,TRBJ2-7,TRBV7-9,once,TGTGCCAGCAGCCACCCCCGGGCCTACGAGCAGTACTTC,CASSHPRAYEQYF
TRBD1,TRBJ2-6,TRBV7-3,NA,TGTGCCAGCAGCCCCGGGACAGGGTCATCTGGGGCCAACGTCCTGACTTTC,CASSPGTGSSGANVLTF
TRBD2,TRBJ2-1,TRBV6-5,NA,TGTGCCAGCAGGCTTACTAGCGGGACCTACAATGAGCAGTTCTTC,CASRLTSGTYNEQFF
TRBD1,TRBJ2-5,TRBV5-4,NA,TGTGCCAGCAGCTTGATGGACAGGGTGGGGGGGACCCAGTACTTC,CASSLMDRVGGTQYF
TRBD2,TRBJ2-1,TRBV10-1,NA,TGCGCCAGCAGTGACGGACTAGCGGGGTCAAATGAGCAGTTCTTC,CASSDGLAGSNEQFF
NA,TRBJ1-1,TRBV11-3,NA,TGTGCCAGCAGCTTCGGACAGTCATTTATGAACACTGAAGCTTTCTTT,CASSFGQSFMNTEAFF
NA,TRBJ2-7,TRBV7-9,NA,TGTGCCAGCAGCTTAGGCAGGGCCTACGAGCAGTACTTC,CASSLGRAYEQYF
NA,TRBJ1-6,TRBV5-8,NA,TGTGCCAGCAGCTTGGGACAGTTTAATTCACCCCTCCACTTT,CASSLGQFNSPLHF
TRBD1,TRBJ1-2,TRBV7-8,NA,TGTGCCAGCAGCTTAGGGGACAGCCCGAACTATGGCTACACCTTC,CASSLGDSPNYGYTF
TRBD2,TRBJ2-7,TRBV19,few,TGTGCCAGTAGTATTGGTAGGTCTAGCGGGAATGAGCAGTACTTC,CASSIGRSSGNEQYF
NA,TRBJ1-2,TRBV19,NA,TGTGCCAGTAGTATTCGGGGGGCGAACTATGGCTACACCTTC,CASSIRGANYGYTF
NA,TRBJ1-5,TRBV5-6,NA,TGTGCCAGCAGCTTTTGGCCGAGCAATCAGCCCCAGCATTTT,CASSFWPSNQPQHF
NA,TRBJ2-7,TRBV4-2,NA,TGTGCCAGCAGCCAAGATGTTTCCGCACAGTCCTACGAGCAGTACTTC,CASSQDVSAQSYEQYF
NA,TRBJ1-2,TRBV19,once,TGTGCCAGTAGTATTTGGCAGGGCTATGGCTACACCTTC,CASSIWQGYGYTF
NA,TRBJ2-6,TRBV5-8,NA,TGTGCCAGCACCCTAGGCGGGTTCTCTGGGGCCAACGTCCTGACTTTC,CASTLGGFSGANVLTF
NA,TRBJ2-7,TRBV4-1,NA,TGCGCCAGCAGCCAACCCGGGACTCTTTCCTACGAGCAGTACTTC,CASSQPGTLSYEQYF
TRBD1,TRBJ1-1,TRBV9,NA,TGTGCCAGCAGCGCTAGACAGGGGATGAACACTGAAGCTTTCTTT,CASSARQGMNTEAFF
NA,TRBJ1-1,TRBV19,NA,TGTGCCAGTAGTATAGGCCCCCTCAGGGGCGCGGGCCCATCGGTCACTGAAGCTTTCTTT,CASSIGPLRGAGPSVTEAFF
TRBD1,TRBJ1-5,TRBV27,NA,TGTGCCAGCAGTCTAGGGACAGGGGCCCCTAATCAGCCCCAGCATTTT,CASSLGTGAPNQPQHF
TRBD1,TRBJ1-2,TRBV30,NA,TGTGCCTGGAGTAGGGGACAGGTACGCGGCTACACCTTC,CAWSRGQVRGYTF
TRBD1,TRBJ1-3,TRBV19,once,TGTGCCAGTAGTGCGCAGGGGGTTGGGTCTGGAAACACCATATATTTT,CASSAQGVGSGNTIYF
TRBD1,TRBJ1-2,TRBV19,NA,TGTGCCAGTTCGAGGACAGGGCAGGGATATGGCTACACCTTC,CASSRTGQGYGYTF
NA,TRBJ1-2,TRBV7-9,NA,TGTGCCAGCAGCCTTCTAAGTTGGGGGCATGGCTACACCTTC,CASSLLSWGHGYTF
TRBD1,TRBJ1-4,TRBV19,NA,TGTGCCACCCTTTCCAGGGGGGCAAATGAAAAACTGTTTTTT,CATLSRGANEKLFF
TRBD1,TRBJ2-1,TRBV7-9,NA,TGTGCCAGCAGCGTGCTGGGACAGGGGGGTGAGCAGTTCTTC,CASSVLGQGGEQFF
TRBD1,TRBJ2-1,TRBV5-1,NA,TGCGCCAGCAGCTTGCGACAGGGGGTTTGGAATGAGCAGTTCTTC,CASSLRQGVWNEQFF
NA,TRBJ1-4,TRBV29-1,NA,TGCAGCGTTGATGGCCCCGGTAAGGGGGCTAATGAAAAACTGTTTTTT,CSVDGPGKGANEKLFF
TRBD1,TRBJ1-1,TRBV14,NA,TGTGCCAGCAGCCGACAGGGTTGGTCTGAAGCTTTCTTT,CASSRQGWSEAFF
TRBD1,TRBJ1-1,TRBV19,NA,TGTGCCAGTAGTACTACGGGACAGCCGAACACTGAAGCTTTCTTT,CASSTTGQPNTEAFF
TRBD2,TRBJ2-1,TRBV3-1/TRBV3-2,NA,TGTGCCAGCAGCCACTCGGGACTAGCGGGGGACCGACGGAGCAATGAGCAGTTCTTC,CASSHSGLAGDRRSNEQFF
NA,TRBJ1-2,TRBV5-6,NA,TGTGCCAGCAGCTTATTTGGACAGATAAGCCTATATGGCTACACCTTC,CASSLFGQISLYGYTF
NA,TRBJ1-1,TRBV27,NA,TGTGCCAGCAGTTTATCGGGGGGGTCTGAAGCTTTCTTT,CASSLSGGSEAFF
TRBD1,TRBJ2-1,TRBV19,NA,TGTGCCAGTAGTAGGACCATGACAGGGGGCTCCTACAATGAGCAGTTCTTC,CASSRTMTGGSYNEQFF
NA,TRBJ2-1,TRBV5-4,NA,TGTGCCAGCAGCCCTGGGGGCGGGAGCTCCTACAATGAGCAGTTCTTC,CASSPGGGSSYNEQFF
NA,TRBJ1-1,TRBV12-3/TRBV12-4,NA,TGTGCCAGCAGCTCGACAGCTGAAGCTTTCTTT,CASSSTAEAFF
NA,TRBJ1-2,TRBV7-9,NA,TGTGCCAGCAGCCTTAGTCCCGGGGAGAGGTCCTTC,CASSLSPGERSF
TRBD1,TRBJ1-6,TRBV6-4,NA,TGTGCCAGCGGCCGGGACAGGAATTCACCCCTCCACTTT,CASGRDRNSPLHF
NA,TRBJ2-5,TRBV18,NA,TGTGCCAGCTCACCGACAGTGACCAAACCCCAAGAGACCCAGTACTTC,CASSPTVTKPQETQYF
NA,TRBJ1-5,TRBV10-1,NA,TGCGCCAGCAGTGAAAGTCCCGCGGGGCCCCAGCATTTT,CASSESPAGPQHF
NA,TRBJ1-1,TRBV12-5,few,TGTGCTAGTGGTTTGGTAGGGGTTTGGACTGAAGCTTTCTTT,CASGLVGVWTEAFF
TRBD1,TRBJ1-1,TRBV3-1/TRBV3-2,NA,TGTGCCAGCAGCCAAAAGGCAGGGGGCACTGAAGCTTTCTTT,CASSQKAGGTEAFF
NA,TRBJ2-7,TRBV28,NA,TGTGCCAGCAGTTTTGGGAGATACGAGCAGTACTTC,CASSFGRYEQYF
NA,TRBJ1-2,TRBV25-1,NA,TGTGCCAGCAGCTGGGGGGGGAACTATGGCTACACCTTC,CASSWGGNYGYTF
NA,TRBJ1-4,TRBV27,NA,TGTGCCAGCAGGATCAGCGGGGAGGGAAAACTGTTTTTT,CASRISGEGKLFF
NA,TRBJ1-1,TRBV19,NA,TGTGCCAGTAGGCTGGGACACCCGAACACTGAAGCTTTCTTT,CASRLGHPNTEAFF